This T cell receptor (beta chain) comes out of a study of blood T cell repertoires in COVID-19. Study as a whole: Samples representing acute and convalescent COVID-19 were sourced from the United States, Italy and Spain.

V lost 5 bases and J lost 2; bases outside the gene matches: 4. The CDR3 is made up of 14 amino acids. Per the germline V gene, CDR1 is SGHTA and CDR2 is FQGNSA. Authors' analysis steps: Amplification of reference gene primers provided the estimated nucleated cell counts. Sequencing used immunoSEQ multiplex PCR; TCRdb keeps in-frame clones, though not all of them. V, J and clone size derive from that table, while D and trimming were established from the DNA sequence. In the table there are about 200,000 clones, 86% of which are singletons. The material sequenced was peripheral blood. This receptor was taken from a woman aged 65 to 85 with acute or convalescent COVID-19. The gene calls are TRBV7-2 and TRBJ2-3, with TRBD1 matching 7 bases. The CDR3 loop is CASSPDRATDTQYF. DNA of the CDR3: TGTGCCAGCAGCCCAGACAGGGCCACAGATACGCAGTATTTT.